This is a list of T cell receptor beta chains from one sample in a study of control samples from healthy donors and cancer patients. Method: immunoSEQ multiplex PCR; TCRdb's copy keeps in-frame clones and lacks some. The repertoire consists of more than 85,000 clones, with about 91% occurring once and the leading ten covering over 2%. Input material: blood. All receptors come from a woman aged 18-30 years in good health. Both conserved end residues are part of each CDR3. A D gene is named only where the DNA matches it firmly. Clone size, where shown, is once, few, many, or a class for clones that have expanded.

.,once,TRBJ1-5,TRBV27,CASSPLLDSFNQPQHF,TGTGCCAGCAGTCCACTCCTGGACAGTTTCAATCAGCCCCAGCATTTT
.,.,TRBJ1-2,TRBV11-2,CASSLGRSRENGYTF,TGTGCCAGCAGCTTAGGAAGAAGCCGTGAGAATGGCTACACCTTC
.,.,TRBJ1-1,TRBV30,CAWSRADTEAFF,TGTGCCTGGAGTAGGGCCGACACTGAAGCTTTCTTT
.,few,TRBJ2-2,TRBV5-1,CASSLRTGDTGELFF,TGCGCCAGCAGCCTGAGGACGGGCGACACCGGGGAGCTGTTTTTT
.,.,TRBJ2-7,TRBV6-5,CASTRASPPYEQYF,TGTGCCAGCACTCGGGCCAGTCCCCCTTACGAGCAGTACTTC
.,.,TRBJ1-6,TRBV2,CASSEALRVRSPLHF,TGTGCCAGCAGTGAAGCGTTACGGGTTCGTTCACCCCTCCACTTT
TRBD1,.,TRBJ1-4,TRBV7-9,CASSFEGTGGKLFF,TGTGCCAGCAGCTTTGAAGGGACAGGGGGAAAACTGTTTTTT
.,.,TRBJ1-5,TRBV30,CAWSRGVDQPQHF,TGTGCCTGGAGTAGGGGGGTTGACCAGCCCCAGCATTTT
.,.,TRBJ1-2,TRBV2,CASSNSPIQYNYGYTF,TGTGCCAGCAGCAACTCCCCCATACAGTATAACTATGGCTACACCTTC
.,.,TRBJ1-5,TRBV28,CASSEWGERQPQHF,TGTGCCAGCAGTGAATGGGGGGAGCGTCAGCCCCAGCATTTT
TRBD1,.,TRBJ1-6,TRBV29-1,CSVKLTGGYNSPLHF,TGCAGCGTTAAACTGACAGGGGGTTATAATTCACCCCTCCACTTT
.,.,TRBJ1-4,TRBV30,CAWSPKRKATNEKLFF,TGTGCCTGGAGTCCCAAGAGGAAAGCAACTAATGAAAAACTGTTTTTT
.,.,TRBJ1-2,TRBV10-3,CAISVKVEPPTSGYTF,TGTGCCATCAGTGTTAAGGTGGAGCCTCCCACAAGCGGCTACACCTTC
.,.,TRBJ2-1,TRBV5-1,CASSFFDSGLSYNEQFF,TGCGCCAGCAGCTTTTTTGATTCCGGGTTATCCTACAATGAGCAGTTCTTC
.,.,TRBJ1-1,TRBV21-1,CARQSEKLNTEAFF,TGTGCCAGACAATCGGAGAAACTGAACACTGAAGCTTTCTTT
.,.,TRBJ1-2,TRBV2,CASSEVGGHNNYGYTF,TGTGCCAGCAGTGAAGTCGGGGGACACAATAACTATGGCTACACCTTC
.,.,TRBJ2-2,TRBV4-1,CASSRLLASGELFF,TGCGCCAGCAGCCGCCTACTAGCAAGCGGGGAGCTGTTTTTT
.,.,TRBJ2-7,TRBV12-3/TRBV12-4,CASSLTGSYEQYF,TGTGCCAGCAGCCTTACCGGGTCCTACGAGCAGTACTTC
.,.,TRBJ1-2,TRBV6-5,CASTKDFGAGYTF,TGTGCCAGCACCAAGGACTTCGGCGCGGGCTACACCTTC
.,.,TRBJ1-5,TRBV28,CASTPTGRSNQPQHF,TGTGCCAGCACCCCGACAGGTCGGAGCAATCAGCCCCAGCATTTT
.,.,TRBJ2-5,TRBV9,CASSVEARWETQYF,TGTGCCAGCAGCGTAGAGGCTAGATGGGAGACCCAGTACTTC
.,.,TRBJ1-1,TRBV6-1,CASSENRRTEAFF,TGTGCCAGCAGTGAAAACCGACGCACTGAAGCTTTCTTT
TRBD2,.,TRBJ2-3,TRBV30,CAWKRAGGTDTQYF,TGTGCCTGGAAACGAGCGGGAGGGACAGATACGCAGTATTTT
.,.,TRBJ1-5,TRBV4-1,CASSQGRRFSNQPQHF,TGCGCCAGCAGCCAAGGGAGGAGATTTAGCAATCAGCCCCAGCATTTT
.,.,TRBJ2-6,TRBV5-4,CASSLSGANVLTF,TGTGCCAGCAGCTTAAGCGGGGCCAACGTCCTGACTTTC
.,.,TRBJ1-6,TRBV29-1,CSVEFGKALHF,TGCAGCGTTGAGTTTGGGAAGGCCCTCCACTTT
TRBD1,.,TRBJ1-1,TRBV5-4,CASSYNRGQNTEAFF,TGTGCCAGCAGCTACAACAGGGGTCAGAACACTGAAGCTTTCTTT
TRBD1,.,TRBJ2-4,TRBV5-1,CASSLVGQGKNIQYF,TGCGCCAGCAGCTTGGTGGGACAGGGGAAAAACATTCAGTACTTC
.,.,TRBJ1-2,TRBV19,CASSMNLNYGYTF,TGTGCCAGTAGTATGAACCTTAACTATGGCTACACCTTC
.,.,TRBJ2-2,TRBV11-3,CASSLEQLAGELFF,TGTGCCAGCAGCTTAGAACAGCTCGCCGGGGAGCTGTTTTTT
.,.,TRBJ1-2,TRBV18,CASSPPTRLSGYGYTF,TGTGCCAGCTCACCACCGACTCGCCTATCAGGGTATGGCTACACCTTC
.,.,TRBJ1-3,TRBV19,CASSIDRFSGNTIYF,TGTGCCAGTAGTATCGACCGATTCTCTGGAAACACCATATATTTT
.,.,TRBJ2-7,TRBV29-1,CSVAEGFYEQYF,TGCAGCGTTGCCGAGGGGTTCTACGAGCAGTACTTC